The 23 T cell receptor beta chains presented below share a single source sample, sequenced in a study of blood T cell repertoires in COVID-19. Only in-frame clones appear in the TCRdb table, and some are missing; sequencing was by immunoSEQ multiplex PCR. The repertoire includes a few hundred thousand clones, roughly 89% of them detected once, and roughly 6.2% sits in the top ten. The sample taken for sequencing was PBMCs or T cells enriched from blood (not recorded which). The source of these receptors is a middle-aged woman who had recovered from COVID-19.

The chain joins TRBV27 to TRBJ1-1; 9 nucleotides align to TRBD1. Germline-derived CDR1 and CDR2 are MNHEY and SMNVEV (reference sequence). Losses at the gene ends were 6 bases for V and 5 bases for J; bases not matched to a gene: 4. CDR3 size: 13 residues. The CDR3 DNA reads as TGTGCCAGCAGGTGGGACAGGGATACTGAAGCTTTCTTT. Protein product: CASRWDRDTEAFF.

This rearrangement joins TRBV7-9 to TRBJ2-7; 7 bases align to TRBD2. V shed 4 bases, J shed 3 bases, and the junction held 6 bases outside the gene matches. The germline V gene encodes CDR1 SEHNR and CDR2 FQNEAQ (reference sequence). The CDR3 is made up of 14 amino acids. In DNA, the CDR3 is TGTGCCAGCAGCTCAAGGGGAGGGGACTACGAGCAGTACTTC. This codes for CASSSRGGDYEQYF.

The CDR3, as DNA: TGCGCCAGCAGCCGACAGAGCCCCTACGAGCAGTACTTC. It is translated as CASSRQSPYEQYF. The gene calls are TRBV10-2 and TRBJ2-7; maybe TRBD1 (5 bases). V was shortened by 6 bases and J by 2 bases, with 11 bases between the two germline ends. The germline CDR1 and CDR2 sequences are WSHSY and SAAADI. This CDR3 is 13 amino acids long.

The CDR3 loop reads CAWSEIRGNEQFF. CDR3 DNA sequence: TGTGCCTGGAGTGAAATAAGGGGCAATGAGCAGTTCTTC. The chain has TRBV30 and TRBJ2-1, with D perhaps matching TRBD1 (5 bases). Germline CDR1 is GTSNPN and CDR2 is SVGIG (reference sequence). The V gene lost 1 base and the J gene lost 6 bases, with 10 bases spanning the gap. This CDR3 contains 13 residues.

The V and J genes are TRBV29-1 and TRBJ2-2; TRBD1 agrees at 7 bases. V gave up 5 bases and J gave up 5 bases; unmatched junction bases: 5. The V gene's germline CDR1 is SQVTM and CDR2 ANQGSEA. The CDR3 loop spans 13 amino acids. The CDR3 reads CSVLGQPTGELFF. Here the CDR3 DNA reads TGCAGCGTTTTGGGACAGCCAACCGGGGAGCTGTTTTTT.

This clone was seen only once. The CDR3 sequence: CASSVSRAGPNEQFF. The CDR3 nucleotides read TGCGCCAGCAGCGTGTCTAGGGCGGGACCCAATGAGCAGTTCTTC. The rearrangement joins TRBV5-1 to TRBJ2-1; the D gene is possibly TRBD2 (6 bases). The germline V and J ends were trimmed by 4 bases and 6 bases, with 17 bases remaining between them. The CDR3 loop spans 15 amino acids. Germline CDR1 and CDR2: SGHRS and YFSETQ.

This clone was counted a few times. The chain employs TRBV5-8 and TRBJ2-7; 11 nucleotides agree with TRBD1. The J segment lost 6 bases and the V segment lost 4 bases, leaving 9 bases of the junction unmatched. CDR3 length equals 15 residues. Germline V CDR1 and CDR2: SGHTS, YDEGEE. CDR3 sequence: CASSMGQGVPSEQYF. CDR3 nucleotide sequence: TGTGCCAGCAGCATGGGACAGGGGGTCCCCTCCGAGCAGTACTTC. Full variable domain (remainder filled in from reference TRBV5-8 and TRBJ2-7): EAGVTQSPTHLIKTRGQQATLRCSPISGHTSVYWYQQALGLGLQFLLWYDEGEERNRGNFPPRFSGRQFPNYSSELNVNALELEDSALYLCASSMGQGVPSEQYFGPGTRLTVT.

The chain combines TRBV7-9 with TRBJ1-6, with 7 positions matching TRBD1. The germline gives CDR1 SEHNR, CDR2 FQNEAQ (reference sequence). The length of the CDR3 is 16 residues. V lost 4 bases and J lost 2; bases outside the gene matches: 5. This CDR3 is CASSSTGATYNSPLHF. CDR3 sequence (DNA): TGTGCCAGCAGCTCTACAGGGGCGACCTATAATTCACCCCTCCACTTT.

This sequence joins TRBV18 and TRBJ1-2; D is uncertain. The CDR3 spans 15 residues. V was shortened by 2 bases and J by 5 bases, with 15 bases between the two germline ends. From germline, CDR1 is KGHSH and CDR2 LQKENI. CDR3 amino acids: CASSPGQVQNYGYTF. CDR3 coding DNA: TGTGCCAGCTCACCAGGGCAGGTTCAAAATTATGGCTACACCTTC.

In nucleotides, the CDR3 is TGTGCCAGCAGTGAGACGTCTAGCAGCTACAATGAGCAGTTCTTC. Translating it yields CASSETSSSYNEQFF. V is TRBV2 and J is TRBJ2-1; tentative D call: TRBD2 (5 bases). V lost 3 bases and J lost 3, with 12 bases in between. Germline CDR1 and CDR2: SNHLY and FYNNEI. The CDR3 sequence is 15 residues long.

This clone was picked up a small number of times. The chain is built from TRBV4-1 and TRBJ2-6, with D hard to call. The V gene lost 1 base and the J gene lost 0 bases, with 4 bases spanning the gap. This CDR3 has 15 amino acids. The germline V gene encodes CDR1 MGHRA and CDR2 YSYEKL. DNA for the CDR3: TGCGCCAGCAGCCAAGTTAGCTCTGGGGCCAACGTCCTGACTTTC. Translation: CASSQVSSGANVLTF.

V gene TRBV5-1 combines with J gene TRBJ1-1; D is ambiguous. Trimming removed 4 bases from V and 1 base from J, with 17 bases in between. The CDR3 length is 16 residues. Per germline, CDR1 SGHRS and CDR2 YFSETQ. The CDR3 DNA follows: TGCGCCAGCAGCCCGGAGGCTGCGTTCGGGAACACTGAAGCTTTCTTT. Translating gives CASSPEAAFGNTEAFF.

The chain is built from TRBV7-9 and TRBJ1-2; tentatively, D is TRBD1 (5 bases). Germline CDR1 and CDR2: SEHNR and FQNEAQ (reference sequence). The CDR3 loop spans 12 amino acids. V lost 8 bases and J lost 4, with 11 bases in between. CDR3 sequence reads: CASQGPVYGYTF. As DNA, the CDR3 is TGTGCCAGCCAGGGCCCCGTCTATGGCTACACCTTC.

The rearrangement uses TRBV19 and TRBJ2-3; D remains unclear. The ends were cut back, 4 bases at V and 3 bases at J, with 8 bases in the middle. The CDR3 contains 13 residues. The germline V gene encodes CDR1 LNHDA and CDR2 SQIVND (reference sequence). The CDR3 coding sequence is TGTGCCAGTAGTAGCCTAGAAACAGATACGCAGTATTTT. Encoded protein: CASSSLETDTQYF.

The genes are TRBV28 and TRBJ2-7; D possibly corresponds to TRBD2 (6 bases). This CDR3 comprises 14 residues. Germline V gene data show CDR1 as MDHEN and CDR2 as SYDVKM. V was shortened by 5 bases and J by 0 bases, with 11 bases between the two germline ends. The CDR3 loop reads CASSARDSSYEQYF. The CDR3, as DNA: TGTGCCAGCAGTGCACGGGACTCCTCCTACGAGCAGTACTTC.

This chain connects TRBV28 to TRBJ1-2; weak D call: TRBD1 (5 bases). The germline V gene encodes CDR1 MDHEN and CDR2 SYDVKM. The CDR3 has 13 residues. Trimming took 5 bases from V and 4 from J, leaving 11 bases between them. The CDR3 coding sequence is TGTGCCAGCAGTCTAAGGGGAATCTATGGCTACACCTTC. Translation gives CASSLRGIYGYTF.

This chain uses TRBV28 with TRBJ1-1; the D is unclear. Trimming removed 7 bases from V and 0 bases from J, with 9 bases in between. This CDR3 has 13 amino acids. Germline-derived CDR1 and CDR2 are MDHEN and SYDVKM. The CDR3 bases are TGTGCCAGCAAAGAGTCAATGAACACTGAAGCTTTCTTT. It codes for CASKESMNTEAFF. The variable domain in full, completed from reference TRBV28 and TRBJ1-1, reads DVKVTQSSRYLVKRTGEKVFLECVQDMDHENMFWYRQDPGLGLRLIYFSYDVKMKEKGDIPEGYSVSREKKERFSLILESASTNQTSMYLCASKESMNTEAFFGQGTRLTVV.

V usage is TRBV5-1 and J usage is TRBJ1-2; 9 positions agree with TRBD1. The CDR3 runs 15 residues. V shed 4 bases, J shed 3 bases, and the junction held 7 bases outside the gene matches. From germline, CDR1 is SGHRS and CDR2 YFSETQ. The CDR3 spells CASSIRTGEDYGYTF. In DNA form, the CDR3 reads TGCGCCAGCAGCATACGGACAGGGGAAGACTATGGCTACACCTTC.

CDR3 amino acids: CASNRLPRGGYTF. The CDR3 DNA is TGTGCCAGCAACCGACTCCCCCGAGGCGGCTACACCTTC. The genes are TRBV28 and TRBJ1-2; no reliable D call. CDR1 MDHEN and CDR2 SYDVKM come from the germline V gene. This CDR3 contains 13 residues. V shed 7 bases and J shed 8 bases, with 17 bases lying between them.

The rearrangement joins TRBV13 to TRBJ1-1; D call uncertain. The ends were cut back, 5 bases at V and 4 bases at J, with 14 bases in the middle. Germline V gene lookup returns CDR1 PRHDT and CDR2 FYEKMQ (reference sequence). The CDR3 covers 14 residues. CDR3 nucleotides: TGTGCCAGCAGCCAGACAAGGCCTGGCACTGAAGCTTTCTTT. Its protein product is CASSQTRPGTEAFF.

CDR3: CASSYSRGQAAYNEQFF. DNA for the CDR3: TGTGCCAGCAGTTACTCGAGGGGACAGGCGGCCTACAATGAGCAGTTCTTC. The genes are TRBV6-2 or TRBV6-3 and TRBJ2-1, with TRBD1 matching 8 bases. V dropped 0 bases and J dropped 2; count of bases not matched to a gene: 6. CDR3 size: 17 residues. From germline, CDR1 is MNHEY and CDR2 SVGEGT.

The chain combines TRBV7-2 with TRBJ2-5, with 12 bases matching TRBD2. V shed 4 bases, J shed 6 bases, and the junction held 3 bases outside the gene matches. The CDR3 is 14 amino acids. Looked up from germline, CDR1 is SGHTA and CDR2 is FQGNSA. CDR3 sequence: CASSSGLAGKTQYF. The CDR3 DNA sequence: TGTGCCAGCAGCTCCGGACTAGCGGGAAAGACCCAGTACTTC. Looking up the rest from reference TRBV7-2 and TRBJ2-5 gives the full variable domain: GAGVSQSPSNKVTEKGKDVELRCDPISGHTALYWYRQSLGQGLEFLIYFQGNSAPDKSGLPSDRFSAERTGGSVSTLTIQRTQQEDSAVYLCASSSGLAGKTQYFGPGTRLLVL.

This sequence joins TRBV7-2 and TRBJ2-7; 9 nucleotides line up with TRBD1. This CDR3 is 14 amino acids long. The junction had 7 bases not matched to a gene; V was cut back by 4 bases and J by 6 bases. Germline CDR1 reads SGHTA; CDR2 reads FQGNSA. The CDR3 region is CASSSRTGVSEQYF. For the CDR3, the DNA is TGTGCCAGCAGCTCAAGGACAGGGGTGAGCGAGCAGTACTTC.